This TCR beta chain originates from a study of T cell changes during pregnancy in multiple sclerosis. Data came from immunoSEQ multiplex PCR; TCRdb stores just in-frame clones and leaves some out. This table has about 69,000 clones, approximately 90% appearing once. This CDR3 has 13 residues. With V trimmed by 5 bases and J by 3 bases, 4 bases remained unmatched. Germline V gene sequence: CDR1 KGHSH, CDR2 LQKENI. J is TRBJ2-7 and V is TRBV18, with TRBD1 identical over 7 bases. Specimen: peripheral blood, collected in the third trimester of pregnancy. This clonotype originated in a female donor with multiple sclerosis, enrolled in a pregnancy study. This chain's CDR3 is CASSADRDYEQYF. Here the CDR3 DNA reads TGTGCCAGCTCAGCTGACAGGGACTACGAGCAGTACTTC.